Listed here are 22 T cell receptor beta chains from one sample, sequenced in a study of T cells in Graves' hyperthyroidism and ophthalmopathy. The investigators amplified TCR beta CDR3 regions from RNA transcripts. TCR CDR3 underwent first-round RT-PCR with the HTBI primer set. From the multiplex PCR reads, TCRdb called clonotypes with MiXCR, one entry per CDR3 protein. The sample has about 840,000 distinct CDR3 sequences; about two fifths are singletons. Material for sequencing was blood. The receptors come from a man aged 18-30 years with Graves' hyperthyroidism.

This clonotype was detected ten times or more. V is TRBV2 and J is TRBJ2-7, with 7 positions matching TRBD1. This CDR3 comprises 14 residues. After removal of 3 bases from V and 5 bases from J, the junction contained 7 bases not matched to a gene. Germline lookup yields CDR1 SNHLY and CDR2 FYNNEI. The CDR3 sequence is CASSDAGGMNEQYF. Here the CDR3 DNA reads TGTGCCAGCAGTGACGCAGGGGGTATGAACGAGCAGTACTTC.

For the CDR3, the DNA is TGTGCCAGCAGCTTAGTTCCTAGCGGGTACTACGAGCAGTACTTC. Protein product: CASSLVPSGYYEQYF. The genes are TRBV7-8 and TRBJ2-7, with 8 bases aligning to TRBD2. V lost 1 base and J lost 3; bases outside the gene matches: 5. This CDR3 has 15 residues. The germline CDR1 and CDR2 sequences are SGHVS and FQNEAQ.

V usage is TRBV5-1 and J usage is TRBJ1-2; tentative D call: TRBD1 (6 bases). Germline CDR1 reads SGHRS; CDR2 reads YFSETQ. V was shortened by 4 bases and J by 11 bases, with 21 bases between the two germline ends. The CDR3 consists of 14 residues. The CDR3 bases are TGCGCCAGCAGCCCCTCCACCCAGGACGGGACATACACCTTC. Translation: CASSPSTQDGTYTF.

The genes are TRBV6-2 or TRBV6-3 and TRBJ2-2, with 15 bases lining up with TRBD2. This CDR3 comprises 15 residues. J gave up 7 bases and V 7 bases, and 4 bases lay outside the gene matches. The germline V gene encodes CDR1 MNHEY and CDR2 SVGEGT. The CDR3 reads CASTGLAGGSGELFF. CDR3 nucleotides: TGTGCCAGCACAGGACTAGCGGGAGGGAGCGGGGAGCTGTTTTTT.

The CDR3 sequence is CASSQEGTSIEQYF. The CDR3 DNA sequence: TGCGCCAGCAGCCAAGAGGGAACTAGTATAGAGCAGTACTTC. This chain links TRBV4-1 with TRBJ2-7, with D maybe TRBD2 (5 bases). The V end was cut by 0 bases, the J end by 7 bases, with 13 bases between. Germline loops: CDR1 MGHRA, CDR2 YSYEKL. CDR3 size: 14 residues.

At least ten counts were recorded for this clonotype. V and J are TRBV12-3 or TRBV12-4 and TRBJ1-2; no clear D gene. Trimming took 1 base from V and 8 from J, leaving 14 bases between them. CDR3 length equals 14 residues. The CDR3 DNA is TGTGCCAGCAGTTTAGTGGGAGGACTGTCCGGCTACACCTTC. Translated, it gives CASSLVGGLSGYTF.

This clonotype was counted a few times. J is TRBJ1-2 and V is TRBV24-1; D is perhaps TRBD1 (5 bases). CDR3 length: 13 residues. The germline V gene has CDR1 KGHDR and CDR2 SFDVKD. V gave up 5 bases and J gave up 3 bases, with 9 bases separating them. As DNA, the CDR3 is TGTGCCACCAGTGTTGGGACGGACTATGGCTACACCTTC. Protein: CATSVGTDYGYTF.

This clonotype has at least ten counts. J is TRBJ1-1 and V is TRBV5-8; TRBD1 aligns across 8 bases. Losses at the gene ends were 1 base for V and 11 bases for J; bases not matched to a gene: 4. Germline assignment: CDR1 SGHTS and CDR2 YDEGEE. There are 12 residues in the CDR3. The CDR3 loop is CASSLKDRVAFF. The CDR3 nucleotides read TGTGCCAGCAGCTTGAAGGACAGGGTCGCTTTCTTT.

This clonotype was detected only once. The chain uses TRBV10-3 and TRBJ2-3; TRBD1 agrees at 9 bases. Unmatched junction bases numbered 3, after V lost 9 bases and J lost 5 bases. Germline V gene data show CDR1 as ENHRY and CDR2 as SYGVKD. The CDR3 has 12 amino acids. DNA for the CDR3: TGTGCCATTAGGACAGGGGAAGATACGCAGTATTTT. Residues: CAIRTGEDTQYF.

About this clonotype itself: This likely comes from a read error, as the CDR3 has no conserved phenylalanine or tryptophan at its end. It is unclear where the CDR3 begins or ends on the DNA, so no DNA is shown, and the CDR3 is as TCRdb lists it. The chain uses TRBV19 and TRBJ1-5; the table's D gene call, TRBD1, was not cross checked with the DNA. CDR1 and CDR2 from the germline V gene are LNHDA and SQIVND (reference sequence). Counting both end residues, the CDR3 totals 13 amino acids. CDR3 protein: CASLGDSNQPRPR.

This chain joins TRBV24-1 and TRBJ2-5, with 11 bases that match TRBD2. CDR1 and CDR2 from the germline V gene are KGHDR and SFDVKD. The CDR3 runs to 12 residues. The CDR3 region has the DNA TGTGCTCCGGGACTAGCGGAGCAGACCCAGTACTTC. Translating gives CAPGLAEQTQYF.

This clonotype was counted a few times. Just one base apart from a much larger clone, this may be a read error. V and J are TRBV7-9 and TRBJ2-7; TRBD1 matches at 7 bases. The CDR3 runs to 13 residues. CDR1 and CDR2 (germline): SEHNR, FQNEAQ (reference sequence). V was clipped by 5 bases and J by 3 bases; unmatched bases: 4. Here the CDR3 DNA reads TGTGCCAGCAGCCGAGGACAGGACTACGAGCAGTACTTC. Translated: CASSRGQDYEQYF.

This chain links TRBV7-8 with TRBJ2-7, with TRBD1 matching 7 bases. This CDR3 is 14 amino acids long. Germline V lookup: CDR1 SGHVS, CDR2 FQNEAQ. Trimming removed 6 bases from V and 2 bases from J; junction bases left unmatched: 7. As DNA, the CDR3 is TGTGCCAGCAGGTATTGGACAGGCACCTACGAGCAGTACTTC. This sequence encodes CASRYWTGTYEQYF.

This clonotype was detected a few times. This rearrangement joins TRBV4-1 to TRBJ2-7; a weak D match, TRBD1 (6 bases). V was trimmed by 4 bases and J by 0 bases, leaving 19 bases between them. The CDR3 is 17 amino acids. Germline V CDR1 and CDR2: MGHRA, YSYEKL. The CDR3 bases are TGCGCCAGCAGCCCCGAATTTGGGGACACCTACTCCTACGAGCAGTACTTC. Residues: CASSPEFGDTYSYEQYF.

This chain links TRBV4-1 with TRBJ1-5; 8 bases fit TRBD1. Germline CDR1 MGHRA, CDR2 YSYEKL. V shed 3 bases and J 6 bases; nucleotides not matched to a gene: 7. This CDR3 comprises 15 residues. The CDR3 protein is CASSQARTGSQPQHF. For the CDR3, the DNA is TGCGCCAGCAGCCAGGCTCGGACAGGGAGTCAGCCCCAGCATTTT.

The CDR3 DNA is TGTGCCAGCAGCCAAGACATCGCCCCGACAGGGTATAATTCACCCCTCCACTTT. Translated, it gives CASSQDIAPTGYNSPLHF. This chain links TRBV11-2 with TRBJ1-6; 7 bases agree with TRBD1. This CDR3 has 18 residues. The germline gives CDR1 SGHAT, CDR2 FQNNGV. V dropped 5 bases and J dropped 4; count of bases not matched to a gene: 14.

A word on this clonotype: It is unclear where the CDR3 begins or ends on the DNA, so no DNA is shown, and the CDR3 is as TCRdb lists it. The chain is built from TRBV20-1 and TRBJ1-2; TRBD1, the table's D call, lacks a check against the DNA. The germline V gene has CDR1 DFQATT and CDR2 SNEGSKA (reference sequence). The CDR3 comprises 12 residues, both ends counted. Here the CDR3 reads CSATVAPGTEFF.

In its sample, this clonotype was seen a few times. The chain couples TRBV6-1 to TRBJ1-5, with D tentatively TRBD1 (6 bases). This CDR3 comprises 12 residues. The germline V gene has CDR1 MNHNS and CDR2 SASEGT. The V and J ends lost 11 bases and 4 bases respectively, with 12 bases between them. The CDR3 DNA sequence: TGTGCCGGGGGGCCAGGAAATCAGCCCCAGCATTTT. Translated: CAGGPGNQPQHF.

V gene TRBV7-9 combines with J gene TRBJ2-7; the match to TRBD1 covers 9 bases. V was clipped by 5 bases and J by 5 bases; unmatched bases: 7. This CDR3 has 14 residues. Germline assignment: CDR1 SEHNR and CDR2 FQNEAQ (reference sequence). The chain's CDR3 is CASSPGTGRHEQYF. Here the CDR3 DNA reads TGTGCCAGCAGCCCCGGGACAGGGAGACACGAGCAGTACTTC.

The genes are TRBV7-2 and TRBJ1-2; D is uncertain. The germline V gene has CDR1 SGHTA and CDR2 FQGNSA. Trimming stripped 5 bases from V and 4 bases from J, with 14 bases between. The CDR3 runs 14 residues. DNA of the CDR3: TGTGCCAGCAGCGTTGACAATAATGCCTATGGCTACACCTTC. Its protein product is CASSVDNNAYGYTF.

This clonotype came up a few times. CDR3 in DNA: TGTGCCATCAGTGAGACGAGACAGGGTGGTCTCGGGAAAGAGACCCAGTACTTC. It is translated as CAISETRQGGLGKETQYF. The V and J genes are TRBV10-3 and TRBJ2-5, with 7 bases identical to TRBD1. The CDR3 has 18 residues. The germline V gene has CDR1 ENHRY and CDR2 SYGVKD. J lost 3 bases, V lost 2 bases, and 15 bases had no gene match.

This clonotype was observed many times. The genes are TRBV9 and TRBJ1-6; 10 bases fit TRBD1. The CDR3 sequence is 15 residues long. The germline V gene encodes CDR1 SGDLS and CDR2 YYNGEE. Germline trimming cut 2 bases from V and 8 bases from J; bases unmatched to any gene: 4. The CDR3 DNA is TGTGCCAGCAGCGTGGGGACAGGGGATTATTCACCCCTCCACTTT. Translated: CASSVGTGDYSPLHF.